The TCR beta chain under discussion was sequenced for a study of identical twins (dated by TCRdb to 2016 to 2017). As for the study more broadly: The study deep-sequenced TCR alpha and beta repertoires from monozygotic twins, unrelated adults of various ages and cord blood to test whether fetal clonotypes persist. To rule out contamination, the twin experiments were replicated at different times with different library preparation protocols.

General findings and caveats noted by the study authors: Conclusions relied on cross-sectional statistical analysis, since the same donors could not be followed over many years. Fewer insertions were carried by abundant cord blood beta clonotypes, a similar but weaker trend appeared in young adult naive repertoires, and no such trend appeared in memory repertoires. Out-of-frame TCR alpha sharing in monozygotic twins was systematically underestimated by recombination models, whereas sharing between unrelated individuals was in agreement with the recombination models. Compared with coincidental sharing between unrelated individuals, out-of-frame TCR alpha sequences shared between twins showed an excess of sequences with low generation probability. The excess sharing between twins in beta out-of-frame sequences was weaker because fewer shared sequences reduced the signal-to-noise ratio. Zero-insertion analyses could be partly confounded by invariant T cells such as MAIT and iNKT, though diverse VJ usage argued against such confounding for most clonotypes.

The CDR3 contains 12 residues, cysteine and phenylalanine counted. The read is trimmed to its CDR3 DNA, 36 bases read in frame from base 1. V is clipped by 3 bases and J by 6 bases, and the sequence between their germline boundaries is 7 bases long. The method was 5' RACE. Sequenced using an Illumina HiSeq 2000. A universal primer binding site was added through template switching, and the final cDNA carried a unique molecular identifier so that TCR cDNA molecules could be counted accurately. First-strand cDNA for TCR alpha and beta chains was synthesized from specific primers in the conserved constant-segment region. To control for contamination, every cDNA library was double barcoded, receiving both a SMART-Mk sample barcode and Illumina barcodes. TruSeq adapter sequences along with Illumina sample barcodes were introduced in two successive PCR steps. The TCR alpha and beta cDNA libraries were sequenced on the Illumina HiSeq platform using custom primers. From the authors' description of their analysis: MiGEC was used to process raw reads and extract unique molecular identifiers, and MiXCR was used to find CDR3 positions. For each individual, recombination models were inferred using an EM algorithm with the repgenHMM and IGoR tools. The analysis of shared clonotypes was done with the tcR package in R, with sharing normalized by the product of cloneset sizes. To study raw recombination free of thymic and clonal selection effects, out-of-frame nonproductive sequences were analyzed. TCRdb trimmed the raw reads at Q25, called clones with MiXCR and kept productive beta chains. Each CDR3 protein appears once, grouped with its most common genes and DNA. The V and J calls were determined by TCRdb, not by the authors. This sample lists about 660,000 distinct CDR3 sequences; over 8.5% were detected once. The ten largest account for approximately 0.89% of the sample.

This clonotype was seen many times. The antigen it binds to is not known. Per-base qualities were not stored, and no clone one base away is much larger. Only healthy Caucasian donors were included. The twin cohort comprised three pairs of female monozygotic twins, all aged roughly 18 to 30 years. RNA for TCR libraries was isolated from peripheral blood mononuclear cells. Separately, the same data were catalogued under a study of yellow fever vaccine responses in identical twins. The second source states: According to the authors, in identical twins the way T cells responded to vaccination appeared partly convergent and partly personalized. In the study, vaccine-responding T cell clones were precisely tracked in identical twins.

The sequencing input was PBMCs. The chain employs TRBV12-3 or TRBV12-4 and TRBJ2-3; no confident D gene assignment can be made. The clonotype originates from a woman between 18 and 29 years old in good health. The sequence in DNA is TGTGCCAGCAGTTTCCACGGGGATACGCAGTATTTT. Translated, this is CASSFHGDTQYF.